This T cell receptor beta chain originates from a study of cytomegalovirus exposure and HLA in healthy donors. Study information: Of approximately 400 genotyped donors, 81% clustered with self-reported Caucasian donors. Study-wide results and caveats: As a later analysis revealed, most CMV-associated TCR beta chains appeared HLA-restricted. Later analysis identified a missense DCLRE1C variant that was linked to TCR beta V- and J-gene trimming.

The donors (healthy individuals) were bone marrow donors. Researchers ran the PCR with 60 Vbeta and 13 Jbeta primers. Profiled with immunoSEQ multiplex PCR; TCRdb holds only in-frame clones, not every one. The sample has roughly 150,000 clones; over 60% are singletons. On this clone: The antigen remains unidentified.

Germline V gene sequence: CDR1 MNHNS, CDR2 SASEGT. V trimming: 10 bases; J trimming: 2 bases; junction bases outside the gene matches: 10. The CDR3 totals 15 residues. Sequenced material: PBMCs. The source is a man in his forties in good health and CMV-seronegative. The J gene is TRBJ2-7, the V gene TRBV6-1, with TRBD2 identical over 11 bases. In nucleotides, the CDR3 is TGTGCCACCTTGCGTGGGACTAGCGGAACCTACGAGCAGTACTTC. Encoded protein: CATLRGTSGTYEQYF.